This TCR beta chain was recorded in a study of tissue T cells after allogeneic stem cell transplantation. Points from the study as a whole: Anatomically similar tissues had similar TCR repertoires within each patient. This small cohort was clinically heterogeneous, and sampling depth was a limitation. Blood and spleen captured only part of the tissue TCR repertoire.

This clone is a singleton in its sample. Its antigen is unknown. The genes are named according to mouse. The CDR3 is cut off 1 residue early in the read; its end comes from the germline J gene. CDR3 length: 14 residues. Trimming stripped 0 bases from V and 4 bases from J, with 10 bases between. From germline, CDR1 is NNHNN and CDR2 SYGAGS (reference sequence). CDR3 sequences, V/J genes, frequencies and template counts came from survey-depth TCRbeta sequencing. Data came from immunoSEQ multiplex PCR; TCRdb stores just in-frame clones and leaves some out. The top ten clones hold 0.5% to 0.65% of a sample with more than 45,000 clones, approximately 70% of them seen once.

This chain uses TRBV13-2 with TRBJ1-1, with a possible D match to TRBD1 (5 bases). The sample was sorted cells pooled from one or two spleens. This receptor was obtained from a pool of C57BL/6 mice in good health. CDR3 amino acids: CASGDAGWGTEVFF. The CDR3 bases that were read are TGTGCCAGCGGTGATGCAGGGTGGGGCACAGAAGTCTTC.